The rows below give T cell receptor beta chains drawn from one sample of a study of shared clonotypes between healthy human individuals. Assay used: immunoSEQ multiplex PCR; TCRdb lists only in-frame clones, some missing. The sample contains around 700,000 clones, around four fifths of which appear only once. Sequencing was carried out using memory CD4+ T cells sorted from blood. The receptor source for this set is a woman in her twenties or thirties in good health. Each CDR3 is given with its conserved first and last residue. The order of the fields is J gene, V gene, clone size, D gene, CDR3 protein, CDR3 DNA. A D gene is named only where the DNA matches it firmly. A clone size is listed for some rows: how often the clone was seen (once, few, many), or a class if it is expanded.

TRBJ1-3,TRBV28,.,.,CASSLPRTFSGNTIYF,TGTGCCAGCAGTTTACCCCGGACATTCTCTGGAAACACCATATATTTT
TRBJ1-1,TRBV7-8,.,.,CASSAPRWSDTEAFF,TGTGCCAGCAGCGCCCCGAGATGGAGCGACACTGAAGCTTTCTTT
TRBJ2-5,TRBV27,.,.,CASSLARASGRTQYF,TGTGCCAGCAGTTTAGCTAGAGCTAGTGGTCGGACCCAGTACTTC
TRBJ2-1,TRBV5-4,.,TRBD1,CASSLVDRANEQFF,TGTGCCAGCAGCTTGGTGGACAGGGCCAATGAGCAGTTCTTC
TRBJ2-3,TRBV4-1,.,.,CASSPLKGTQRNTDTQYF,TGCGCCAGCAGCCCTCTCAAAGGGACGCAGCGCAACACAGATACGCAGTATTTT
TRBJ1-1,TRBV28,.,TRBD1,CASSLWTGHVMNTEAFF,TGTGCCAGCAGTTTATGGACAGGGCACGTTATGAACACTGAAGCTTTCTTT
TRBJ2-3,TRBV5-1,.,TRBD1,CASSLVSGGVDTQYF,TGCGCCAGCAGCTTGGTGTCAGGGGGCGTAGATACGCAGTATTTT
TRBJ1-1,TRBV4-1,.,TRBD1,CASSQHKGRQGNTEAFF,TGCGCCAGCAGCCAACACAAGGGGCGACAGGGAAACACTGAAGCTTTCTTT
TRBJ2-1,TRBV5-1,.,.,CASSLFAPSDLSDEQFF,TGCGCCAGCAGCTTGTTTGCTCCATCAGATTTGTCCGATGAGCAGTTCTTC
TRBJ2-2,TRBV11-3,.,TRBD1,CASSLGQGLSGELFF,TGTGCCAGCAGCTTGGGACAGGGTTTGTCCGGGGAGCTGTTTTTT
TRBJ2-7,TRBV25-1,.,.,CASRTPVHKDYEQYF,TGTGCCAGCAGGACACCCGTACACAAAGACTACGAGCAGTACTTC
TRBJ2-7,TRBV6-1,.,TRBD2,CASSGSTSGAYEQYF,TGTGCCAGCAGTGGATCGACTAGCGGGGCATACGAGCAGTACTTC
TRBJ2-1,TRBV19,.,TRBD2,CASRPPGLAGVNEQFF,TGTGCCAGTAGGCCTCCGGGACTAGCGGGAGTTAATGAGCAGTTCTTC
TRBJ2-1,TRBV6-1,once,.,CASRAQGYNEQFF,TGTGCCAGCAGGGCACAGGGATACAATGAGCAGTTCTTC
TRBJ2-1,TRBV9,.,TRBD2,CASSVGTSGNNEQFF,TGTGCCAGCAGCGTAGGGACTAGCGGCAACAATGAGCAGTTCTTC
TRBJ2-4,TRBV28,once,.,CASSYNRWPRLENIQYF,TGTGCCAGCAGTTATAACAGGTGGCCGCGATTGGAAAACATTCAGTACTTC
TRBJ2-3,TRBV5-1,.,TRBD2,CASSYHSGPGTDTQYF,TGCGCCAGCAGCTACCATAGCGGGCCCGGCACAGATACGCAGTATTTT
TRBJ2-1,TRBV19,.,.,CASRPTWSSYNEQFF,TGTGCCAGTAGGCCCACCTGGAGCTCCTACAATGAGCAGTTCTTC
TRBJ2-5,TRBV28,few,TRBD2,CASSLISGRETQYF,TGTGCCAGCAGTTTAATATCCGGGAGGGAGACCCAGTACTTC
TRBJ2-3,TRBV5-1,.,TRBD1,CASSRWGTGTSTDTQYF,TGCGCCAGCAGTCGGTGGGGGACAGGGACTAGCACAGATACGCAGTATTTT
TRBJ2-2,TRBV7-9,.,TRBD1,CASSFQWDSGSTGELFF,TGTGCCAGCAGCTTTCAGTGGGACAGTGGGTCCACCGGGGAGCTGTTTTTT
TRBJ1-1,TRBV10-1,once,TRBD1,CASREGQGTEAFF,TGCGCCAGCAGAGAGGGACAGGGAACTGAAGCTTTCTTT
TRBJ1-5,TRBV18,.,.,CASSSRQTDSNQPQHF,TGTGCCAGCTCATCAAGACAGACCGATAGCAATCAGCCCCAGCATTTT
TRBJ2-2,TRBV7-9,.,TRBD2,CASSLIIVPGGPVAGELFF,TGTGCCAGCAGCTTAATTATAGTGCCGGGAGGGCCGGTGGCCGGGGAGCTGTTTTTT
TRBJ2-1,TRBV29-1,once,.,CSVDPGLRTEQFF,TGCAGCGTTGATCCCGGACTACGGACTGAGCAGTTCTTC